The sequence of this TCR beta chain was determined in a study of blood T cell repertoires in COVID-19. Profiled with immunoSEQ multiplex PCR; TCRdb holds only in-frame clones, not every one. Of around 400,000 clones listed, over 85% are singletons. Trimming took 1 base from V and 7 from J, leaving 21 bases between them. From germline, CDR1 is SGHRS and CDR2 YFSETQ. This CDR3 region has 17 residues. The sample taken for sequencing was PBMCs or T cells enriched from blood (not recorded which). This sequence joins TRBV5-1 and TRBJ1-5, with D possibly being TRBD1 (5 bases). The sequence came from a woman aged 30 to 39 who had recovered from COVID-19. Here the CDR3 reads CASSLLPGFNLMQPQHF. As DNA, the CDR3 is TGCGCCAGCAGCTTGCTCCCAGGGTTCAATTTGATGCAGCCCCAGCATTTT.